These 23 T cell receptor beta chains were sequenced from one sample in a study of T cell responses to AZD1222 COVID-19 vaccine. Sequencing was performed with immunoSEQ multiplex PCR; in TCRdb, only in-frame clones are kept and a portion is missing. The data contain roughly 110,000 clones, about 90% of them singletons. The sequences come from peripheral blood, collected on day 0 of AZD1222 vaccination. These receptor sequences come from an adult in good health.

J is TRBJ2-5 and V is TRBV24-1; weak D call: TRBD1 (6 bases). Per germline, CDR1 KGHDR and CDR2 SFDVKD. The CDR3 runs to 14 residues. Trimming took off 7 bases at V and 5 bases at J, with 16 bases between the two ends. The CDR3 loop reads CATSLRDTDETQYF. CDR3 in DNA: TGTGCCACCAGCCTCCGGGACACCGATGAGACCCAGTACTTC.

A remark on this clone: A junction end diverges from the germline sequence, so it may reflect a read error. Here the CDR3 reads CASSLQGAEAFF. The DNA for the CDR3 is TGTGCCAGCAGTCTTCAGGGAGCTGAGGCTTTCTTT. The chain recombines TRBV28 with TRBJ1-1, with D possibly matching TRBD1 (5 bases). The CDR3 spans 12 residues. Germline CDR1 and CDR2: MDHEN and SYDVKM.

This clone was picked up a small number of times. This chain joins TRBV24-1 and TRBJ2-1; D not certain. The V gene's germline CDR1 is KGHDR and CDR2 SFDVKD. The CDR3 length is 13 residues. Trimming left V 3 bases short and J 9 bases short, with 11 bases between. The CDR3 bases are TGTGCCACCAGTGATAGCACCGAAGTTGAGCAGTTCTTC. Translating gives CATSDSTEVEQFF.

This chain connects TRBV7-3 to TRBJ2-2; 7 bases agree with TRBD2. Germline values: CDR1 SGHTA, CDR2 FQGTGA. The CDR3 runs to 16 residues. J lost 0 bases, V lost 1 base, and 2 bases had no gene match. The CDR3 coding sequence is TGTGCCAGCAGCTTAATGGGGAGGGCGAACACCGGGGAGCTGTTTTTT. Translation: CASSLMGRANTGELFF.

J is TRBJ1-3 and V is TRBV5-1, with D unclear. Germline assignment: CDR1 SGHRS and CDR2 YFSETQ. V lost 3 bases to trimming and J lost 4 bases, with 8 bases between them. This CDR3 has 13 residues. The CDR3 region is CASSSATGNTIYF. In nucleotides, the CDR3 is TGCGCCAGCAGCTCAGCCACGGGAAACACCATATATTTT. The full variable domain, completed using reference TRBV5-1 and TRBJ1-3, is KAGVTQTPRYLIKTRGQQVTLSCSPISGHRSVSWYQQTPGQGLQFLFEYFSETQRNKGNFPGRFSGRQFSNSRSEMNVSTLELGDSALYLCASSSATGNTIYFGEGSWLTVV.

The chain is built from TRBV5-1 and TRBJ2-7; D unresolved. This CDR3 is built from 14 residues. With 3 bases removed from V and 2 bases from J, the gap between germline ends came to 12 bases. Looked up from germline, CDR1 is SGHRS and CDR2 is YFSETQ. For the CDR3, the DNA is TGCGCCAGCAGCTGGGCCCGAGACACCTACGAGCAGTACTTC. It yields the protein CASSWARDTYEQYF.

This clone was counted once. The chain recombines TRBV6-6 with TRBJ1-5; perhaps TRBD1 as D (5 bases). V lost 6 bases, J lost 5 bases, and 17 bases lay in between. The CDR3 has 15 amino acids. CDR1 MNHNY and CDR2 SVGAGI come from the germline V gene (reference sequence). The CDR3 loop is CASRGTGTPDQPQHF. In DNA form, the CDR3 reads TGTGCCAGCAGGGGGACCGGGACCCCCGATCAGCCCCAGCATTTT.

This clone was observed a single time. In nucleotides, the CDR3 is TGTGCCAGCAGCTTAGTTTGGGGTGTCGGAAACACCATATATTTT. Protein product: CASSLVWGVGNTIYF. The V call is TRBV7-2, the J call TRBJ1-3; D not resolved. CDR3 length: 15 residues. V gave up 1 base and J gave up 4 bases, with 11 bases separating them. Germline assignment: CDR1 SGHTA and CDR2 FQGNSA.

This clone was seen just once. The V call is TRBV4-3, the J call TRBJ1-6; D uncertain. Germline assignment: CDR1 LGHNA and CDR2 YSLEER. The CDR3 contains 13 residues. V lost 4 bases to trimming and J lost 9 bases, with 10 bases between them. The CDR3 DNA follows: TGCGCCAGCAGCCGAGGGAAGGGTTCACCCCTCCACTTT. Protein sequence: CASSRGKGSPLHF.

This chain connects TRBV19 to TRBJ2-2; TRBD1 might be the D (6 bases). The length of the CDR3 is 15 residues. Between the trimmed V and J ends, which lost 7 bases and 4 bases, there was a span of 16 bases. Per germline, CDR1 LNHDA and CDR2 SQIVND (reference sequence). The CDR3: CASNPAGTITGELFF. The CDR3 DNA sequence: TGTGCCAGTAACCCCGCCGGGACAATCACCGGGGAGCTGTTTTTT.

This chain links TRBV19 with TRBJ2-2; 9 bases map to TRBD2. Germline-derived CDR1 and CDR2 are LNHDA and SQIVND (reference sequence). Germline trimming cut 5 bases from V and 4 bases from J; bases unmatched to any gene: 8. The CDR3 consists of 16 residues. The CDR3: CASSQTGLASTGELFF. CDR3 nucleotide sequence: TGTGCCAGTAGTCAAACCGGACTAGCGAGCACCGGGGAGCTGTTTTTT.

V usage is TRBV7-2 and J usage is TRBJ2-3, with TRBD2 identical over 9 bases. This CDR3 is built from 15 residues. CDR1 and CDR2 from the germline V gene are SGHTA and FQGNSA. J gave up 3 bases and V 3 bases, and 4 bases lay outside the gene matches. The CDR3 sequence is CASSFQRGATDTQYF. The CDR3 DNA reads as TGTGCCAGCAGCTTTCAGCGGGGGGCAACAGATACGCAGTATTTT.

The gene calls are TRBV28 and TRBJ1-3, with unresolved D. Germline values: CDR1 MDHEN, CDR2 SYDVKM. Trimming took off 4 bases at V and 4 bases at J, with 17 bases between the two ends. The CDR3 has 16 residues. The CDR3 here is CASSSLAQRAGNTIYF. CDR3 sequence (DNA): TGTGCCAGCAGTTCTTTAGCCCAGAGGGCGGGAAACACCATATATTTT.

This rearrangement joins TRBV18 to TRBJ2-3, with 7 bases lining up with TRBD1. Germline V gene data show CDR1 as KGHSH and CDR2 as LQKENI. V was pared by 2 bases and J by 4 bases, with 6 bases of the junction left unmatched. CDR3 length: 15 residues. The CDR3 region has the DNA TGTGCCAGCTCACCAAGGAAGGGGGCTTCAGATACGCAGTATTTT. The encoded protein is CASSPRKGASDTQYF.

This chain joins TRBV14 and TRBJ2-2, with unresolved D. The CDR3 is 17 amino acids. Deletions cut 0 bases from V and 2 bases from J, with 13 bases between. Germline loops: CDR1 SGHDN, CDR2 FVKESK. For the CDR3, the DNA is TGTGCCAGCAGCCAAGATTATCTGATACGAAACACCGGGGAGCTGTTTTTT. It encodes CASSQDYLIRNTGELFF.

This chain uses TRBV5-4 with TRBJ1-1; D gene unclear. The CDR3 has 15 amino acids. Per the germline V gene, CDR1 is SGHNT and CDR2 is YYREEE (reference sequence). With 4 bases removed from V and 1 base from J, the gap between germline ends came to 14 bases. This CDR3 reads CASSPREPSNTEAFF. DNA of the CDR3: TGTGCCAGCAGCCCTAGGGAGCCCTCGAACACTGAAGCTTTCTTT.

The chain recombines TRBV6-1 with TRBJ1-1; D not certain. The germline V gene encodes CDR1 MNHNS and CDR2 SASEGT. V was clipped by 2 bases and J by 1 base, with 5 bases between them. The CDR3 contains 13 residues. The CDR3 DNA reads TGTGCCAGCAGTGAAAAGGAGAACACTGAAGCTTTCTTT. It encodes CASSEKENTEAFF.

The chain uses TRBV2 and TRBJ1-1; D may be TRBD1 (6 bases). Germline-derived CDR1 and CDR2 are SNHLY and FYNNEI. V lost 7 bases to trimming and J lost 6 bases, with 15 bases between them. The CDR3 length is 13 residues. The chain's CDR3 is CASKGQTRAEAFF. The CDR3 DNA reads as TGTGCCAGCAAAGGACAGACGCGAGCTGAAGCTTTCTTT.

This clone was detected only a few times. The chain employs TRBV3-1 (or the pseudogene TRBV3-2) and TRBJ1-6; the D is unclear. The germline V gene encodes CDR1 LGHDT and CDR2 YNNKEL (reference sequence). The ends were cut back, 5 bases at V and 6 bases at J, with 17 bases in the middle. The CDR3 length is 16 residues. CDR3 sequence (DNA): TGTGCCAGCAGCGACTCAGGTCTATATGTTAATTCACCCCTCCACTTT. This sequence encodes CASSDSGLYVNSPLHF.

This rearrangement joins TRBV19 to TRBJ1-2; the match to TRBD1 covers 7 bases. CDR1 and CDR2 from the germline V gene are LNHDA and SQIVND (reference sequence). V lost 7 bases, J lost 8 bases, and 10 bases stayed unmatched. The CDR3 is made up of 13 amino acids. The CDR3 reads CASTRGGVYGYTF. In DNA, the CDR3 is TGTGCCAGTACCAGGGGGGGTGTTTACGGCTACACCTTC.

The chain combines TRBV28 with TRBJ1-2, with a weak D call TRBD1 (5 bases). The CDR3 consists of 16 residues. The V end was cut by 3 bases, the J end by 8 bases, with 22 bases between. CDR1 and CDR2 (germline): MDHEN, SYDVKM. The CDR3 loop reads CASSLPLPRGSRGYTF. The DNA for the CDR3 is TGTGCCAGCAGTTTGCCCCTCCCAAGGGGTTCGAGAGGCTACACCTTC.

This clone was seen once. This chain uses TRBV21-1 with TRBJ1-6; whether TRBD1, the table's D call, matches the DNA was not checked. TRBV21-1 is a recognized pseudogene. CDR3 length equals 20 residues. This CDR3 reads CASSKGRLKIWTGSNSPLHF. The CDR3 coding sequence is TGTGCCAGCAGCAAAGGTAGATTGAAAATATGGACAGGGAGTAATTCACCCCTCCACTTT.

The V gene is TRBV7-3, the J gene TRBJ1-1, with a weak D call TRBD1 (5 bases). This CDR3 is 15 amino acids long. V lost 7 bases, J lost 1 base, and 16 bases lay in between. Germline V gene sequence: CDR1 SGHTA, CDR2 FQGTGA. The DNA for the CDR3 is TGTGCCAGCACCCCAACGGGGACGAGGAACACTGAAGCTTTCTTT. Its translation is CASTPTGTRNTEAFF.